This T cell receptor beta chain appears in the sequencing data of a study of shared clonotypes between healthy human individuals. TCRdb keeps only in-frame clones here, not all; method: immunoSEQ multiplex PCR. Of a few million clones in the sample, around nine tenths are singletons; the top ten hold over 0.12%. Trimming stripped 7 bases from V and 4 bases from J, with 22 bases between. This CDR3 region has 17 residues. CDR1 is SNHLY and CDR2 is FYNNEI in the germline V gene. This chain joins TRBV2 and TRBJ2-2; perhaps TRBD2 as D (6 bases). The source is a man in his late teens or twenties in good health. Sequencing used naive CD4+ T cells sorted from blood. Subset defined: CD45RA+ positively selected. The CDR3 coding sequence is TGTGCCAGCACCCCGGGGAGGCCCTCAGGCCCCACCGGGGAGCTGTTTTTT. This gives the protein CASTPGRPSGPTGELFF.